What follows are 18 T cell receptor beta chains derived from one specimen sequenced in a study of blood T cell repertoires in COVID-19. This table comes from immunoSEQ multiplex PCR, and its TCRdb copy is limited to in-frame clones, with some not included. The top ten clones hold about 1% of a sample with more than 150,000 clones, roughly 89% of them seen once. Sequencing was done on a sample of peripheral blood. The receptors come from a woman aged 18-30 years who had recovered from COVID-19.

The CDR3 spells CASSFQGGRTEAFF. DNA for the CDR3: TGTGCCAGCAGCTTTCAGGGGGGAAGAACTGAAGCTTTCTTT. The gene calls are TRBV7-9 and TRBJ1-1, with TRBD1 identical over 7 bases. Germline V lookup: CDR1 SEHNR, CDR2 FQNEAQ (reference sequence). The length of the CDR3 is 14 residues. The ends lost 3 bases at V and 5 bases at J; junction bases unmatched: 6.

This clone was observed a handful of times. This chain uses TRBV7-8 with TRBJ2-1, with D tentatively TRBD2 (5 bases). This CDR3 has 13 residues. Germline V gene lookup returns CDR1 SGHVS and CDR2 FQNEAQ. V gave up 1 base and J gave up 6 bases, with 7 bases separating them. This CDR3 reads CASSLGGRNEQFF. CDR3 DNA sequence: TGTGCCAGCAGCTTAGGAGGGCGCAATGAGCAGTTCTTC.

The V gene is TRBV25-1, the J gene TRBJ1-3; D gene uncertain. The CDR3 runs 16 residues. Trimming left V 0 bases short and J 2 bases short, with 11 bases between. Germline V gene data show CDR1 as MGHDK and CDR2 as SYGVNS. The CDR3 protein is CASSEYEGVAGNTIYF. The CDR3 region has the DNA TGTGCCAGCAGTGAATACGAAGGAGTAGCTGGAAACACCATATATTTT.

The chain carries TRBV3-1 (or the pseudogene TRBV3-2) and TRBJ2-1; 9 bases align to TRBD2. This CDR3 region has 14 residues. Germline V lookup: CDR1 LGHDT, CDR2 YNNKEL (reference sequence). V shed 2 bases, J shed 7 bases, and the junction held 3 bases outside the gene matches. CDR3 bases: TGTGCCAGCAGCCAACGGGCGGGGGGGAATGAGCAGTTCTTC. Translated: CASSQRAGGNEQFF.

This sequence joins TRBV30 and TRBJ1-5, with D tentatively TRBD1 (5 bases). The CDR3 contains 17 residues. The germline gives CDR1 GTSNPN, CDR2 SVGIG (reference sequence). V was trimmed by 3 bases and J by 1 base, leaving 19 bases between them. The CDR3 region is CAWSPERSTASNQPQHF. The CDR3 DNA sequence: TGTGCCTGGAGCCCTGAACGTTCGACAGCGAGCAATCAGCCCCAGCATTTT. The variable domain in full, with the rest retrieved from reference TRBV30 and TRBJ1-5, is SQTIHQWPATLVQPVGSPLSLECTVEGTSNPNLYWYRQAAGRGLQLLFYSVGIGQISSEVPQNLSASRPQDRQFILSSKKLLLSDSGFYLCAWSPERSTASNQPQHFGDGTRLSIL.

This clone was seen just once. The CDR3 bases are TGTGCCAGCATGCGGGGGACGGGGACTGAAGCTTTCTTT. It is translated as CASMRGTGTEAFF. This chain joins TRBV11-1 and TRBJ1-1, with D possibly being TRBD1 (5 bases). The V gene lost 7 bases and the J gene lost 5 bases, with 14 bases spanning the gap. CDR3 length equals 13 residues. Germline lookup yields CDR1 SGHAT and CDR2 FQDESV (reference sequence).

The chain uses TRBV4-2 and TRBJ2-5; the match to TRBD2 covers 14 bases. V shed 0 bases, J shed 9 bases, and the junction held 12 bases outside the gene matches. From germline, CDR1 is LGHNA and CDR2 YNFKEQ. This CDR3 has 18 amino acids. This CDR3 is CASSQDGGLAGGGRPQYF. The CDR3 nucleotides read TGTGCCAGCAGCCAAGATGGAGGACTAGCGGGAGGAGGGAGACCCCAGTACTTC.

This chain links TRBV5-5 with TRBJ1-2; D remains ambiguous. V shed 6 bases and J shed 8 bases, with 20 bases lying between them. Per the germline V gene, CDR1 is SGHKS and CDR2 is YYEKEE (reference sequence). The CDR3 length is 14 residues. The CDR3 sequence: CASTPITPVEGYTF. CDR3 nucleotides: TGTGCCAGCACCCCTATAACTCCTGTGGAGGGCTACACCTTC.

The table lists this clone with a count of one. The chain joins TRBV15 to TRBJ1-4; 7 bases are a match to TRBD1. V lost 1 base and J lost 5; bases outside the gene matches: 7. The CDR3 covers 16 residues. From germline, CDR1 is LNHNV and CDR2 YYDKDF (reference sequence). CDR3 bases: TGTGCCACCAGCAGAGCGCCGGGACAGCGAAATGAAAAACTGTTTTTT. It is translated as CATSRAPGQRNEKLFF.

J is TRBJ2-1 and V is TRBV24-1; 14 bases are shared with TRBD2. This CDR3 is 15 amino acids long. Trimming cost V 5 bases and J 7 bases; bases outside gene matches: 3. Germline V CDR1 and CDR2: KGHDR, SFDVKD. CDR3 amino acids: CATSGGTSGSNEQFF. The CDR3, as DNA: TGTGCCACCAGTGGCGGGACTAGCGGGAGTAATGAGCAGTTCTTC.

The rearrangement links TRBV6-5 to TRBJ2-7; D remains ambiguous. Germline V gene data show CDR1 as MNHEY and CDR2 as SVGAGI. V was pared by 11 bases and J by 2 bases, with 22 bases between. There are 15 residues in the CDR3. CDR3 loop: CAHFEPGLAPYEQYF. The DNA of the CDR3 is TGTGCCCACTTTGAACCTGGGCTTGCCCCCTACGAGCAGTACTTC.

The rearrangement joins TRBV6-5 to TRBJ2-7, with D perhaps TRBD2 (5 bases). The CDR3 spans 15 residues. Trimming took off 0 bases at V and 2 bases at J, with 11 bases between the two ends. Germline values: CDR1 MNHEY, CDR2 SVGAGI. This CDR3 reads CASSYSSAGAYEQYV. The CDR3 bases are TGTGCCAGCAGTTACTCGTCCGCGGGTGCCTACGAGCAGTACGTC.

The chain is built from TRBV11-3 and TRBJ2-2; 15 bases match TRBD2. CDR1 SGHNT and CDR2 YENEEA come from the germline V gene. The trim removed 5 bases at V and 6 bases at J, leaving 10 bases unmatched. This CDR3 contains 18 residues. CDR3: CASSPDGLAGGLSGELFF. CDR3 in DNA: TGTGCCAGCAGCCCCGATGGACTAGCGGGAGGGCTCTCCGGGGAGCTGTTTTTT.

The rearrangement joins TRBV6-5 to TRBJ2-3, with a tentative D call TRBD2 (7 bases). V lost 6 bases and J 6 bases, leaving 19 bases between the germline ends. The CDR3 has 15 residues. Germline V gives CDR1 MNHEY, CDR2 SVGAGI. CDR3 amino acids: CASRPAGAPRDTQYF. The CDR3 region has the DNA TGTGCCAGCAGACCTGCGGGGGCTCCTCGGGATACGCAGTATTTT.

In this sample, this clone turned up many times. V and J are TRBV4-1 and TRBJ2-7; 11 nucleotides line up with TRBD1. The trim removed 4 bases at V and 6 bases at J, leaving 5 bases unmatched. The CDR3 covers 14 residues. Germline values: CDR1 MGHRA, CDR2 YSYEKL. The CDR3 here is CASSLSGTGGEQYF. CDR3 DNA: TGCGCCAGCAGCCTCTCCGGGACAGGGGGCGAGCAGTACTTC.

V and J are TRBV29-1 and TRBJ2-5, with D uncertain. From germline, CDR1 is SQVTM and CDR2 ANQGSEA. CDR3 length equals 14 residues. Trimming stripped 1 base from V and 2 bases from J, with 11 bases between. In DNA form, the CDR3 reads TGCAGCGTTGAAGGTACAGATACGCAAGAGACCCAGTACTTC. Encoded protein: CSVEGTDTQETQYF.

This clone was observed at least ten times. The chain links TRBV11-1 to TRBJ2-2; D unclear. Germline loops: CDR1 SGHAT, CDR2 FQDESV (reference sequence). The CDR3 has 14 amino acids. V was cut by 7 bases and J by 3 bases, with 12 bases left in between. The CDR3 sequence is CASTGSLYTGELFF. The CDR3 DNA is TGTGCCAGCACAGGCTCTCTTTACACCGGGGAGCTGTTTTTT. The full variable domain, rest sourced from reference TRBV11-1 and TRBJ2-2, is EAEVAQSPRYKITEKSQAVAFWCDPISGHATLYWYRQILGQGPELLVQFQDESVVDDSQLPKDRFSAERLKGVDSTLKIQPAELGDSAMYLCASTGSLYTGELFFGEGSRLTVL.

The chain uses TRBV7-2 and TRBJ2-7, with D possibly being TRBD2 (6 bases). Germline V gene sequence: CDR1 SGHTA, CDR2 FQGNSA. V lost 3 bases, J lost 3 bases, and 15 bases lay in between. This CDR3 comprises 15 residues. Here the CDR3 DNA reads TGTGCCAGCAGCTTTTCCGGGACTTTAAGCTACGAGCAGTACTTC. The encoded protein is CASSFSGTLSYEQYF.